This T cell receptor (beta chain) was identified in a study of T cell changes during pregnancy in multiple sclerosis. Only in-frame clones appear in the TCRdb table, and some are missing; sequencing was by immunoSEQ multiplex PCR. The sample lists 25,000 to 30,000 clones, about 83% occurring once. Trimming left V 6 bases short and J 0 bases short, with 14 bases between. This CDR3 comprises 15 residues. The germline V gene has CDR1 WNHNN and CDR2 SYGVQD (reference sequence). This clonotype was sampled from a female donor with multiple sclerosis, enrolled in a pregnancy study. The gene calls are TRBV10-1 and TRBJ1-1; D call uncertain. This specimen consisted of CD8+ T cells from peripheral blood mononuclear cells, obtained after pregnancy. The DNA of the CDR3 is TGCGCCAGCAGACCCTACCATCCCCTGAACACTGAAGCTTTCTTT. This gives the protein CASRPYHPLNTEAFF.